A single T cell receptor (beta chain) is shown here with its context. Antigen unknown. The data derive from a study of vaccination effects on CD4 cells after COVID-19. The assay was immunoSEQ multiplex PCR, and TCRdb's table has in-frame clones only and misses some. Of 55,000 or so clones in the sample, roughly 76% were seen once. CDR1 SQVTM and CDR2 ANQGSEA come from the germline V gene. V was pared by 6 bases and J by 1 base, with 2 bases of the junction left unmatched. The length of the CDR3 is 13 residues. Sequencing followed a ViraFEST assay step that expanded antigen-specific CD4+ T cells with viral peptide pools. Investigators separated out CD4+ T cells once about 10 days of culture had passed. Vaccine recipients, nucleocapsid antibody negative, had no prior SARS-CoV-2 infection.

V gene TRBV29-1 combines with J gene TRBJ1-1; 10 bases align to TRBD1. The clonotype comes from a human donor who received a COVID-19 vaccine. The sample was CD4+ T cells from PBMCs cultured with SARS-CoV-2 spike peptides, taken before COVID-19 vaccination. Here the CDR3 reads CSVRTGGNTEAFF. For the CDR3, the DNA is TGCAGCGTCCGGACAGGGGGGAACACTGAAGCTTTCTTT.